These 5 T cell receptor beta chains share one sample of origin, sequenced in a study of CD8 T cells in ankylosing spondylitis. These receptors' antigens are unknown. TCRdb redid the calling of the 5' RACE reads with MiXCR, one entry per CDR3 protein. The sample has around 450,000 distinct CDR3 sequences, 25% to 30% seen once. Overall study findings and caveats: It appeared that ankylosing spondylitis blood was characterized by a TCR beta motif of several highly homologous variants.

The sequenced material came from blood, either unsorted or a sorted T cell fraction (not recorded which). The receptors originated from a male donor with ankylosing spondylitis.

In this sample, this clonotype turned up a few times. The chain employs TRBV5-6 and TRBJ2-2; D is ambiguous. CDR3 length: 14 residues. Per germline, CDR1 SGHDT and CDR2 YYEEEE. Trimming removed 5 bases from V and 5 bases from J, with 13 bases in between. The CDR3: CASSLGLGTGELFF. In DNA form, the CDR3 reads TGTGCCAGCAGTCTCGGATTGGGGACCGGGGAGCTGTTTTTT.

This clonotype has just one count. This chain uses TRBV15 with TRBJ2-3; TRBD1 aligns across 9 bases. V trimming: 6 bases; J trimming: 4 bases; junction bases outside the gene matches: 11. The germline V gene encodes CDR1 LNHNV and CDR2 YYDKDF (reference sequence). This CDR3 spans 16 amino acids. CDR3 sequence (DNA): TGTGCCACCAGAGCCCCGACAGGGGGAGGCCCAGATACGCAGTATTTT. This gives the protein CATRAPTGGGPDTQYF.

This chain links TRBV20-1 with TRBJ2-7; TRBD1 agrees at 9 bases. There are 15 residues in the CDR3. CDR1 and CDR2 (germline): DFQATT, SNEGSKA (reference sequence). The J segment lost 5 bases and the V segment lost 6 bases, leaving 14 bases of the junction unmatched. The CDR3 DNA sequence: TGCAGTGCACCAAGGTCCCGGACAGGGGATGACGAGCAGTACTTC. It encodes CSAPRSRTGDDEQYF.

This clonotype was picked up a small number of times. In nucleotides, the CDR3 is TGTGCCAGCAGCTCCCTGCGCGTGGGTTACACTGAAGCTTTCTTT. As protein: CASSSLRVGYTEAFF. The chain carries TRBV11-2 and TRBJ1-1, with D unclear. Germline CDR1 reads SGHAT; CDR2 reads FQNNGV. V was shortened by 4 bases and J by 3 bases, with 15 bases between the two germline ends. The CDR3 covers 15 residues.

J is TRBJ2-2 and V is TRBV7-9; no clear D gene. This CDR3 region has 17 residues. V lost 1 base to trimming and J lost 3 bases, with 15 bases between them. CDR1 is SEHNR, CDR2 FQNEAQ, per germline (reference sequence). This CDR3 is CASSLDSPRIDTGELFF. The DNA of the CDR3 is TGTGCCAGCAGCTTAGATTCTCCCAGAATAGACACCGGGGAGCTGTTTTTT.